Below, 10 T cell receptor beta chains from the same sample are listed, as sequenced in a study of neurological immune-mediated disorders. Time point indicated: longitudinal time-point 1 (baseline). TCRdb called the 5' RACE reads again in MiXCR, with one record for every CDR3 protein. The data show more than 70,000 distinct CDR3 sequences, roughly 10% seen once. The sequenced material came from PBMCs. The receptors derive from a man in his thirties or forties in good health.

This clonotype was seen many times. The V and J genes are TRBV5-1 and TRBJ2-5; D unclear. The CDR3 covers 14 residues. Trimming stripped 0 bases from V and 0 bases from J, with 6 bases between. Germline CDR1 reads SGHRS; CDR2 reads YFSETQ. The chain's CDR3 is CASSLVGYQETQYF. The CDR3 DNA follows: TGCGCCAGCAGCTTGGTCGGGTACCAAGAGACCCAGTACTTC.

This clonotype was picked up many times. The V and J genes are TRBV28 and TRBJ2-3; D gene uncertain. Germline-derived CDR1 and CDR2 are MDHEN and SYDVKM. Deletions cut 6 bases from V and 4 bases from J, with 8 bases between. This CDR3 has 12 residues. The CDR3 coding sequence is TGTGCCAGCAGCCCACTGTCAGATACGCAGTATTTT. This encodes CASSPLSDTQYF.

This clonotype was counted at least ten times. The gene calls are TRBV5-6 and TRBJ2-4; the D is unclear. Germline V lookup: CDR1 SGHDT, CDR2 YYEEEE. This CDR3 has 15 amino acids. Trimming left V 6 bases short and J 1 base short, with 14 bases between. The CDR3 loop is CASMETGGAKNIQYF. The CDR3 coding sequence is TGTGCCAGCATGGAGACGGGTGGGGCCAAAAACATTCAGTACTTC.

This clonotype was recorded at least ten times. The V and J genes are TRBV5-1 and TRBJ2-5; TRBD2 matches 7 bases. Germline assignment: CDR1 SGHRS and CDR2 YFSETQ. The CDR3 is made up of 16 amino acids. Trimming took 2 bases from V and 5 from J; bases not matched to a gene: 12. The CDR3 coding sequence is TGCGCCAGCAGCTTAGCCGGGGGGTCAAGGGTGGAGACCCAGTACTTC. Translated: CASSLAGGSRVETQYF.

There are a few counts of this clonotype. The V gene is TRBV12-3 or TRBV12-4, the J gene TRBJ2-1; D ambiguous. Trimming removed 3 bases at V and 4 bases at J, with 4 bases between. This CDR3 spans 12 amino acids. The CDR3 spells CASSFRYNEQFF. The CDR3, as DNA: TGTGCCAGCAGTTTTCGATACAATGAGCAGTTCTTC.

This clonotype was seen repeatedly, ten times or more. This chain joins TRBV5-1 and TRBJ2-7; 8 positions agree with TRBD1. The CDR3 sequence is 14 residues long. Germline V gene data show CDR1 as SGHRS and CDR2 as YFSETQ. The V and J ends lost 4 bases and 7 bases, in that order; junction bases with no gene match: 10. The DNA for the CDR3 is TGCGCCAGCAGCGAGGGGACAGGTCTATATGAGCAGTACTTC. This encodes CASSEGTGLYEQYF.

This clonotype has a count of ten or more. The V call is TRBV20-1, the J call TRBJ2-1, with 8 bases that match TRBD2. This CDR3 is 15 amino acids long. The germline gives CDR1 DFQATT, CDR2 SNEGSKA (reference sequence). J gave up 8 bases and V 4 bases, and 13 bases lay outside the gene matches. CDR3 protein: CSATAGSGSVDEQFF. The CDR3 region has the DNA TGCAGTGCTACCGCGGGGAGCGGGAGTGTTGATGAGCAGTTCTTC.

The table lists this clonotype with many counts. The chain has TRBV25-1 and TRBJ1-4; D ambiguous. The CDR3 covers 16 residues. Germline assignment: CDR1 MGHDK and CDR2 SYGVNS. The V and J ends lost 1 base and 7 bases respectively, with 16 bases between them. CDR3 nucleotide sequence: TGTGCCAGCAGTGAATTGAAGGCAGAAGAGTTTGAAAAACTGTTTTTT. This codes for CASSELKAEEFEKLFF.

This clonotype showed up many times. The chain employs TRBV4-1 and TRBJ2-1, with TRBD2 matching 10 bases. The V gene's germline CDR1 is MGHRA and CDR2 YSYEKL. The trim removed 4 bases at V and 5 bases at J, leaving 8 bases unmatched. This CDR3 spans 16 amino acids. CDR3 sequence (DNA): TGCGCCAGCAGCCCACCTAGCGGGAGAATCGACAATGAGCAGTTCTTC. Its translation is CASSPPSGRIDNEQFF.

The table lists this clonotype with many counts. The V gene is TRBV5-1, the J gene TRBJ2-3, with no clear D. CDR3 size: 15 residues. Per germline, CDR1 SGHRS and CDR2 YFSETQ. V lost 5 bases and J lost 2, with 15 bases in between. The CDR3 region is CASSEWGSYTDTQYF. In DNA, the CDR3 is TGCGCCAGCAGTGAATGGGGATCCTACACAGATACGCAGTATTTT.